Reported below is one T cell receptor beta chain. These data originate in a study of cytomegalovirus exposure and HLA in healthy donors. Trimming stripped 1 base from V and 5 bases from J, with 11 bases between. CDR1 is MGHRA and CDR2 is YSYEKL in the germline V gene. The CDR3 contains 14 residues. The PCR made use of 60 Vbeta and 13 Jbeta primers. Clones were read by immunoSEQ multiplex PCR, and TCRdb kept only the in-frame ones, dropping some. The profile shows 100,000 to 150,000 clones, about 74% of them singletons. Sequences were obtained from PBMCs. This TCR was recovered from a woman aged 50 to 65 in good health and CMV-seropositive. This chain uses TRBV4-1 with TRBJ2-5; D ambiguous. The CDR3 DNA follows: TGCGCCAGCAGCCAAGTAATTAGTGTGGAGACCCAGTACTTC. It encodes CASSQVISVETQYF.